This T cell receptor beta chain was retrieved from a study of T cells after yellow fever vaccination. Study at large: Any fraction with a low cell number was prepared using SMART-Seq v4 Ultra Low Input.

Overall study findings and caveats: Most clones from primary vaccination resurfaced after the booster (approximately 97% CD4, around 89% CD8).

A word on this clonotype: Its matching antigen is unknown. The germline gene is not matched at one end of the junction; a read error may be the cause.

TCR cDNA was made by 5'RACE template switching, adding a universal primer site and UMIs. A single record per CDR3 protein comes from TCRdb applying MiXCR to the 5' RACE reads. The data show a few hundred thousand distinct CDR3 sequences, with 6.8% seen just once and roughly a sixth held by the top ten. The CDR3 covers 16 residues. The germline V gene encodes CDR1 DFQATT and CDR2 SNEGSKA (reference sequence). Sample: PBMCs, taken about 49 days after the first yellow fever vaccination. This rearrangement joins TRBV20-1 to TRBJ2-2; possibly TRBD2 for D (5 bases). The sequence was obtained from a young man who received the YFV17D yellow fever vaccine. The DNA for the CDR3 is TGCTGTGCTAGTTCGTTGACTACCAGTAACACCGGGGAGCTGTTTTTT. Translating gives CCASSLTTSNTGELFF.